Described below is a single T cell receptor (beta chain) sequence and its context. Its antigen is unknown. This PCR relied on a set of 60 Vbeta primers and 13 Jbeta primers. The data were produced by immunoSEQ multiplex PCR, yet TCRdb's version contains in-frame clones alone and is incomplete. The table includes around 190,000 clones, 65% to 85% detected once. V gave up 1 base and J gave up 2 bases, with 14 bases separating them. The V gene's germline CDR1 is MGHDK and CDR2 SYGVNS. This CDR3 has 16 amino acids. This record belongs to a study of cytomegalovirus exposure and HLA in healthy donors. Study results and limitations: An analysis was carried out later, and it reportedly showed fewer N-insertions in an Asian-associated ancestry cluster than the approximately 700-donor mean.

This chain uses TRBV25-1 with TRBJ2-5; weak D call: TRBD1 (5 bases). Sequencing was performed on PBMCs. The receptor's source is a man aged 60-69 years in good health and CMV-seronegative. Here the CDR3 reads CASSEFGRQLQETQYF. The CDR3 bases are TGTGCCAGCAGTGAATTCGGCCGACAGCTACAAGAGACCCAGTACTTC.